Listed here are 10 T cell receptor beta chains from one sample, sequenced in a study of Graves' ophthalmopathy and Graves' hyperthyroidism. Researchers took RNA transcripts and amplified TCR beta CDR3 regions from them. After a first-round RT-PCR with HTBI primers, a second-round multiplex PCR was run. TCRdb recomputed calls from the multiplex PCR reads with MiXCR, one row per CDR3 protein. This table has some 210,000 distinct CDR3 sequences, around 28% appearing once. The sample was peripheral blood. The source of these receptors is a man aged 45-60 years with Graves' ophthalmopathy.

This clonotype was seen only once. V usage is TRBV6-2 or TRBV6-3 and J usage is TRBJ2-7, with D perhaps TRBD2 (5 bases). Looked up from germline, CDR1 is MNHEY and CDR2 is SVGEGT. The CDR3 spans 15 residues. Trimming stripped 4 bases from V and 6 bases from J, with 19 bases between. The CDR3 DNA follows: TGTGCCAGCAGTTCTAGGACTTTAAAGAGCTCCGAGCAGTACTTC. Amino acid sequence: CASSSRTLKSSEQYF.

This clonotype occurred many times. This sequence joins TRBV7-2 and TRBJ2-5; D could derive from TRBD1 or TRBD2 (5 bases each). Trimming removed 2 bases at V and 2 bases at J, with 15 bases between. Germline loops: CDR1 SGHTA, CDR2 FQGNSA. The CDR3 consists of 16 residues. CDR3: CASSLRNRGNQETQYF. DNA for the CDR3: TGTGCCAGCAGCTTAAGGAACCGGGGCAATCAAGAGACCCAGTACTTC.

The chain links TRBV19 to TRBJ1-3; the D is unclear. The germline CDR1 and CDR2 sequences are LNHDA and SQIVND (reference sequence). The CDR3 covers 13 residues. V shed 5 bases and J shed 2 bases, with 7 bases lying between them. Here the CDR3 DNA reads TGTGCCAGTAGTTTAACACCTGGAAACACCATATATTTT. This encodes CASSLTPGNTIYF.

This clonotype was found many times. The chain carries TRBV30 and TRBJ2-5; D tentatively fits TRBD1 or TRBD2 (5 bases each). Germline V gene lookup returns CDR1 GTSNPN and CDR2 SVGIG (reference sequence). The CDR3 sequence is 11 residues long. The ends were cut back, 3 bases at V and 5 bases at J, with 7 bases in the middle. The CDR3 bases are TGTGCCTGGAGGGGGGTGGAGACCCAGTACTTC. As protein: CAWRGVETQYF.

The chain carries TRBV7-2 and TRBJ2-7; D perhaps matches TRBD1 (5 bases). CDR3 length equals 15 residues. From germline, CDR1 is SGHTA and CDR2 FQGNSA. V was pared by 5 bases and J by 5 bases, with 19 bases between. The CDR3 sequence: CASSPQGILRDEQYF. DNA of the CDR3: TGTGCCAGCAGCCCCCAGGGAATACTCCGAGACGAGCAGTACTTC.

The V call is TRBV12-3 or TRBV12-4, the J call TRBJ2-2, with D uncertain. Trimming removed 6 bases from V and 1 base from J, with 9 bases in between. This CDR3 is built from 14 residues. The CDR3, as DNA: TGTGCCAGCAGACGCGACCTGAACACCGGGGAGCTGTTTTTT. Its translation is CASRRDLNTGELFF.

At least ten counts were recorded for this clonotype. The chain links TRBV20-1 to TRBJ2-7; tentatively, D is TRBD2 (5 bases). In germline, CDR1 is DFQATT, CDR2 SNEGSKA (reference sequence). The CDR3 length is 11 residues. Trimming shortened V by 3 bases and J by 4 bases, and 7 bases separated the two germline ends. The CDR3 spells CSASRGYEQYF. The CDR3 DNA reads TGCAGTGCTAGCCGGGGATACGAGCAGTACTTC.

This clonotype came up many times. The chain carries TRBV27 and TRBJ2-5; D ambiguous. There are 14 residues in the CDR3. Germline values: CDR1 MNHEY, CDR2 SMNVEV (reference sequence). The V gene lost 6 bases and the J gene lost 4 bases, with 15 bases spanning the gap. CDR3 in amino acids: CASRGQVATETQYF. As DNA, the CDR3 is TGTGCCAGCAGGGGTCAGGTGGCGACAGAGACCCAGTACTTC.

This clonotype was seen at least ten times. The V call is TRBV27, the J call TRBJ1-6, with a possible D match to TRBD1 (6 bases). Germline V lookup: CDR1 MNHEY, CDR2 SMNVEV (reference sequence). The CDR3 has 14 amino acids. Trimming removed 7 bases at V and 8 bases at J, with 15 bases between. The CDR3 is CASTESSGDSPLHF. DNA for the CDR3: TGTGCCAGCACAGAAAGTTCAGGGGATTCACCCCTCCACTTT.

This clonotype was observed many times. This rearrangement joins TRBV20-1 to TRBJ2-7, with a tentative D call TRBD2 (6 bases). The CDR3 runs 15 residues. CDR1 and CDR2 from the germline V gene are DFQATT and SNEGSKA (reference sequence). V lost 4 bases, J lost 1 base, and 17 bases lay in between. CDR3 nucleotide sequence: TGCAGTGCTATAATAGGACTCGGACTATCCTACGAGCAGTACTTC. It yields the protein CSAIIGLGLSYEQYF.